The entry below describes one TCR beta chain. V shed 5 bases and J shed 7 bases, with 12 bases lying between them. The CDR3 runs to 13 residues. Germline assignment: CDR1 MNHEY and CDR2 SVGAGI. This sample is drawn from a study of blood T cell repertoires in COVID-19. The method was immunoSEQ multiplex PCR; TCRdb's version includes in-frame clones alone and lacks a portion of them. The sample yields 35,000 to 50,000 clones, about 70% seen once. This sequence joins TRBV6-5 and TRBJ1-5, with D maybe TRBD1 (6 bases). This receptor was taken from a man aged 70-80 years with active or convalescent COVID-19. The sample consisted of peripheral blood. CDR3 sequence reads: CASSPGVRQPQHF. DNA for the CDR3: TGTGCCAGCAGTCCAGGGGTTCGGCAGCCCCAGCATTTT.